These T cell receptor beta chains were read from a single sample in a study of cytomegalovirus exposure and HLA in healthy donors. Profiled with immunoSEQ multiplex PCR; TCRdb holds only in-frame clones, not every one. Of roughly 100,000 clones listed, over 70% are singletons. The sequenced sample consisted of PBMCs. The receptors stem from a man aged 25 to 45 in good health and CMV-seronegative. Both conserved end residues are part of each CDR3. A D gene is named only where the DNA matches it firmly. Clone size is not always given. Where it is, it says once, few, many or a class for expanded clones.

D: .; V: TRBV7-2; size: .; J: TRBJ1-5; CDR3: CASSLSGMGNQPQHF; DNA: TGTGCCAGCAGCTTATCGGGTATGGGCAATCAGCCCCAGCATTTT
D: .; V: TRBV18; size: .; J: TRBJ2-5; CDR3: CASSRTGGIQETQYF; DNA: TGTGCCAGCTCAAGGACCGGGGGTATCCAAGAGACCCAGTACTTC
D: .; V: TRBV2; size: .; J: TRBJ2-7; CDR3: CASSEKDRPYEQYF; DNA: TGTGCCAGCAGTGAAAAGGACAGACCATACGAGCAGTACTTC
D: TRBD2; V: TRBV19; size: once; J: TRBJ2-1; CDR3: CASGPGLAANEQFF; DNA: TGTGCCAGTGGGCCGGGACTAGCGGCCAATGAGCAGTTCTTC
D: .; V: TRBV7-6; size: once; J: TRBJ1-2; CDR3: CASSTPGAYGYTF; DNA: TGTGCCAGCAGTACCCCAGGGGCCTATGGCTACACCTTC
D: .; V: TRBV7-2; size: .; J: TRBJ1-5; CDR3: CASSPLGSGNQPQHF; DNA: TGTGCCAGCAGCCCGTTAGGGTCAGGGAATCAGCCCCAGCATTTT
D: TRBD1; V: TRBV19; size: few; J: TRBJ1-1; CDR3: CASSQGQGKTEAFF; DNA: TGTGCCAGTAGCCAGGGACAGGGCAAAACTGAAGCTTTCTTT
D: TRBD2; V: TRBV5-4; size: .; J: TRBJ2-2; CDR3: CASSSQLAFRGVTGELFF; DNA: TGTGCCAGCAGCTCCCAACTCGCCTTCCGGGGGGTGACCGGGGAGCTGTTTTTT
D: .; V: TRBV6-5; size: .; J: TRBJ2-7; CDR3: CASSLLGRDNEQYF; DNA: TGTGCCAGCAGTCTCCTTGGCCGGGACAACGAGCAGTACTTC
D: .; V: TRBV30; size: .; J: TRBJ2-7; CDR3: CAWSAGHTDEQYF; DNA: TGTGCCTGGAGTGCGGGACACACAGACGAGCAGTACTTC
D: .; V: TRBV15; size: .; J: TRBJ2-1; CDR3: CATSSDLSGSSYNEQFF; DNA: TGTGCCACCAGCAGTGATTTGAGCGGAAGCTCCTACAATGAGCAGTTCTTC
D: .; V: TRBV28; size: .; J: TRBJ1-5; CDR3: CASTVRGGNQPQHF; DNA: TGTGCCAGCACCGTCCGGGGAGGCAATCAGCCCCAGCATTTT
D: .; V: TRBV7-9; size: few; J: TRBJ1-2; CDR3: CASSSDGLDYGYTF; DNA: TGTGCCAGCAGCTCGGACGGACTCGACTATGGCTACACCTTC
D: .; V: TRBV28; size: .; J: TRBJ2-2; CDR3: CASKYNSVTGELFF; DNA: TGTGCCAGCAAATACAATTCCGTAACCGGGGAGCTGTTTTTT
D: .; V: TRBV28; size: .; J: TRBJ1-5; CDR3: CASSLSRQEASNQPQHF; DNA: TGTGCCAGCAGTTTATCCCGACAGGAGGCTAGCAATCAGCCCCAGCATTTT
D: .; V: TRBV27; size: .; J: TRBJ2-7; CDR3: CASSLVYLRVRLTYEQYF; DNA: TGTGCCAGCAGTTTAGTGTATCTCAGGGTAAGGCTTACCTACGAGCAGTACTTC
D: .; V: TRBV5-6; size: .; J: TRBJ2-2; CDR3: CASSIYRDVDGELFF; DNA: TGTGCCAGCAGTATATACAGGGACGTTGACGGGGAGCTGTTTTTT
D: TRBD1; V: TRBV19; size: .; J: TRBJ1-2; CDR3: CASSSSGTAYGYTF; DNA: TGTGCCAGTAGTTCCTCCGGGACAGCCTATGGCTACACCTTC
D: .; V: TRBV28; size: once; J: TRBJ2-7; CDR3: CASTPRGATYEQYF; DNA: TGTGCCAGCACCCCTCGGGGGGCCACCTACGAGCAGTACTTC
D: TRBD1; V: TRBV5-4; size: .; J: TRBJ1-1; CDR3: CASSLQGATEAFF; DNA: TGTGCCAGCAGCCTACAGGGGGCCACTGAAGCTTTCTTT
D: TRBD1; V: TRBV25-1; size: .; J: TRBJ1-2; CDR3: CASKGQPGGYTF; DNA: TGTGCCAGCAAGGGACAGCCCGGGGGCTACACCTTC